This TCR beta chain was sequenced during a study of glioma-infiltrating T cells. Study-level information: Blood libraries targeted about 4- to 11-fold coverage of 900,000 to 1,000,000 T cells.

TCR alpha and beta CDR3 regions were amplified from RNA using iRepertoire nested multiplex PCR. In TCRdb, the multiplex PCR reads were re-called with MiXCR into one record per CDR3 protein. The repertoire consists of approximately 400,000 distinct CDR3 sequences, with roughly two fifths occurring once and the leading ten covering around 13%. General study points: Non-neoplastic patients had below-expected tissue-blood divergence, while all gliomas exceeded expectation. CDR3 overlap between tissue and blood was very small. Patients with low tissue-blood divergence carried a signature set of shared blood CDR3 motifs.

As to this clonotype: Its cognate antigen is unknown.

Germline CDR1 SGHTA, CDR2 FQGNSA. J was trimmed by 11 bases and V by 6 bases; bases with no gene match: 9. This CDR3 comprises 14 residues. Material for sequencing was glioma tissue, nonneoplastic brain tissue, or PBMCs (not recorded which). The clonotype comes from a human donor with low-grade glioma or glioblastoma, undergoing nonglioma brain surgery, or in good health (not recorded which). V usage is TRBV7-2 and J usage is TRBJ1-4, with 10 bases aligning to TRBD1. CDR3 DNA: TGTGCCAGCAGTTCCGACAGGGGGCAAGGGAAACTGTTTTTT. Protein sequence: CASSSDRGQGKLFF.